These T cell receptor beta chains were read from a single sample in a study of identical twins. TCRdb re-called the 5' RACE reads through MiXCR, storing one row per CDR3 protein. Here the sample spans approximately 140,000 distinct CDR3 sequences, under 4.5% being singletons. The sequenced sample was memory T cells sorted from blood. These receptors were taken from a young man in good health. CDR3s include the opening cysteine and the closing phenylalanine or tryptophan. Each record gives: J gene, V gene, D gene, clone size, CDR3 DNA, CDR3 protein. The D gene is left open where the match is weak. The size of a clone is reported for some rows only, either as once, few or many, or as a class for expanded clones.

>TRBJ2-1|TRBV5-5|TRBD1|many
TGTGCCAGCAGCTCGTCAACCCCGGGACAGGGATACAATGAGCAGTTCTTC
CASSSSTPGQGYNEQFF
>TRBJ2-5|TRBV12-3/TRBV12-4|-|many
TGTGCCAGCAGCAGAGATGAAGAGACCCAGTACTTC
CASSRDEETQYF
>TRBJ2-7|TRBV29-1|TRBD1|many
TGCAGCGTTGAAGTAGGGACAGGGCTGTACTTC
CSVEVGTGLYF
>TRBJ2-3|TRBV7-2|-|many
TGTGCCAGCAGCCCACGCCGGACAGATACGCAGTATTTT
CASSPRRTDTQYF
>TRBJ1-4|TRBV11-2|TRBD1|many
TGTGCCAGCAGCCAAAGGACAGGGGTTAGTGAAAAACTGTTTTTT
CASSQRTGVSEKLFF
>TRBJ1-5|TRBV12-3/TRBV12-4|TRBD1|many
TGTGCCAGCAGTCTACAGGGGGTGGGTCAGCCCCAGCATTTT
CASSLQGVGQPQHF
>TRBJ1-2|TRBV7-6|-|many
TGTGCCAGCAGCTTCGGTGGGGGAGACTATGGCTACACCTTC
CASSFGGGDYGYTF
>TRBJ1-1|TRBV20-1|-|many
TGCAGTGCTAGTCAGGGGTGGAACACTGAAGCTTTCTTT
CSASQGWNTEAFF
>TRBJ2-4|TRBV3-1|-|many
TGTGCCAGCAGCCAAGATCTAGTCGGGACGTGGGGGAACATTCAGTACTTC
CASSQDLVGTWGNIQYF
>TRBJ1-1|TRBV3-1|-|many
TGTGCCAGCAGCCGCCCGCGCGGGGGGAACACTGAAGCTTTCTTT
CASSRPRGGNTEAFF
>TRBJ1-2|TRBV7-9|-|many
TGTGCCAGCAGCTACAGGGAGCTTGGCTACACCTTC
CASSYRELGYTF
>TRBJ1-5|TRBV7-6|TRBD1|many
TGTGCCAGCAGCCGACTCCCCGGGACAGGCAATCAGCCCCAGCATTTT
CASSRLPGTGNQPQHF
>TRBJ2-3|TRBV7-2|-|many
TGTGCCAGCAGCCCTATTCTCACAGATACGCAGTATTTT
CASSPILTDTQYF
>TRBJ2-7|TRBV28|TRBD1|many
TGTGCCAGCAACACCTGGGGACCGGGACAGGCCTACGAGCAGTACTTC
CASNTWGPGQAYEQYF
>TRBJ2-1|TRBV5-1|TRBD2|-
TGCGCCAGCAGCTTGGCCGGGAGCGGGAGGCATGAGCAGTTCTTC
CASSLAGSGRHEQFF
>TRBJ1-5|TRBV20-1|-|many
TGCAGTGCTAGGGGACTAAATCAGCCCCAGCATTTT
CSARGLNQPQHF
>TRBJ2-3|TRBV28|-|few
TGTGCCAGCAGTCCCCGAGGGCTTTCGCGGACGCAGTATTTT
CASSPRGLSRTQYF
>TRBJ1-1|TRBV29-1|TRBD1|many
TGCAGCGCAACTATAGGACAGGGGAACACTGAAGCTTTCTTT
CSATIGQGNTEAFF
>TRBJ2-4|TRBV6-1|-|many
TGTGCCAGCAGTGAAGGATCCCCAACTAACATTCAGTACTTC
CASSEGSPTNIQYF
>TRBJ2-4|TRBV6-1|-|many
TGTGCCAGCAGTCTGGGCATCTGGCAGAAAAACATTCAGTACTTC
CASSLGIWQKNIQYF
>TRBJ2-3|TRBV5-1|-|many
TGCGCCAGCACAGAGGGGACTGGCTCCTCCACGCAGTATTTT
CASTEGTGSSTQYF
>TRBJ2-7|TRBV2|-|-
TGTGCCAGCAGTGAAGGGTACGAGCAGTACTTC
CASSEGYEQYF
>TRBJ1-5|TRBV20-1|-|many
TGCAGTGCTAGAGATGAAGGGAGCGGACAGCCCCAGCATTTT
CSARDEGSGQPQHF
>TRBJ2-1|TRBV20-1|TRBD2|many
TGCAGTGCTAGCCTCAGGGAGGGCCCCTACAATGAGCAGTTCTTC
CSASLREGPYNEQFF
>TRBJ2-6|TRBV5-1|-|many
TGCGCCAGCAGCTTGCGACCCCCGGCCCAGGCAGGGGCCAACGTCCTGACTTTC
CASSLRPPAQAGANVLTF
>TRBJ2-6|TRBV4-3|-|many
TGCGCCAGCAGCCAAGATCAAATAGGGTCTGGGGCCAACGTCCTGACTTTC
CASSQDQIGSGANVLTF
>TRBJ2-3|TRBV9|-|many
TGTGCCAGCAGCCCGCGCCCCGGGTCACCAAACGTGGATACGCAGTATTTT
CASSPRPGSPNVDTQYF
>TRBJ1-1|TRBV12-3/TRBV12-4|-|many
TGTGCCAGCAGTTTAAACCCGAACACTGAAGCTTTCTTT
CASSLNPNTEAFF
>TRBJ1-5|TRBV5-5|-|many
TGTGCCAGCAGCTTGGTACACAATCAGCCCCAGCATTTT
CASSLVHNQPQHF
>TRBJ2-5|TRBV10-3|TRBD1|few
TGTGCCATCAGTACCGCCCGGGACAGGGAGGAGACCCAGTACTTC
CAISTARDREETQYF
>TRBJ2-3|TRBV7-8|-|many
TGTGCCAGCAAACTAGAGGGGCCGGGGGATACGCAGTATTTT
CASKLEGPGDTQYF
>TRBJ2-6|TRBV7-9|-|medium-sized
TGTGCCAGCAGCCGGACCCTCTCTGGGGCCAACGTCCTGACTTTC
CASSRTLSGANVLTF
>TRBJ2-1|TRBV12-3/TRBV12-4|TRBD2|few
TGTGCCAGCGGTTTAGTGGGGACTAGCGTGTACAATGAGCAGTTCTTC
CASGLVGTSVYNEQFF
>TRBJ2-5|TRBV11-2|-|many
TGTGCCAGCAGCTTAGACGGTTTCAGGAAGACCCAGTACTTC
CASSLDGFRKTQYF
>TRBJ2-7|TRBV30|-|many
TGTGCCTGGAGTCTGGAGCGGACATACGAGCAGTACTTC
CAWSLERTYEQYF
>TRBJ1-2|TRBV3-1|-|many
TGTGCCAGCAGCCCATCCTCCCGGGGTACCTATGGCTACACCTTC
CASSPSSRGTYGYTF
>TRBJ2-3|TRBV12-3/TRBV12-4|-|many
TGTGCCAGCAGTTTAGTGAGTGGGGGAAGCACAGATACGCAGTATTTT
CASSLVSGGSTDTQYF
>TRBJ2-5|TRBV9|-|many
TGTGCCAGCAGCGTACCCCGGGAGACCCAGTACTTC
CASSVPRETQYF
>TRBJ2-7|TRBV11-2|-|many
TGTGCCAGCAGCTTACAGGTATTCTCCTACGAGCAGTACTTC
CASSLQVFSYEQYF
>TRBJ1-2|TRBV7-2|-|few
TGTGCCAGCAGCCTATCATCCAGGCACCTATATGGCTACACCTTC
CASSLSSRHLYGYTF
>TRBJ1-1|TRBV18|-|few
TGTGCCAGCTCACCAGGGACGCAGAACACTGAAGCTTTCTTT
CASSPGTQNTEAFF
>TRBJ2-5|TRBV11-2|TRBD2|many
TGTGCCAGCAGCTTAGGGGGCGGGAGGGTAGAGACCCAGTACTTC
CASSLGGGRVETQYF
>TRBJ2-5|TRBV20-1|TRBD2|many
TGCAGTGCTCGACCGACTAGCGGGGCTCAAGAGACCCAGTACTTC
CSARPTSGAQETQYF
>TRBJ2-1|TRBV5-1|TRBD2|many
TGCGCCAGCAGCTTTTTGACTAGCGGGAGGACGAGCTCCTACAATGAGCAGTTCTTC
CASSFLTSGRTSSYNEQFF
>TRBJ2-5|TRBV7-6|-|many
TGTGCCAGCCGATCCCAGCAGACGACCCAGTACTTC
CASRSQQTTQYF
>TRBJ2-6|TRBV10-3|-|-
TGTGCCATCAGTGAGCCGGACACTGCCAACGTCCTGACTTTC
CAISEPDTANVLTF
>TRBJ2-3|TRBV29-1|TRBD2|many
TGCAGCGTTGGTGGCCTAGCGGGAGGAGGCGGGTATACGCAGTATTTT
CSVGGLAGGGGYTQYF
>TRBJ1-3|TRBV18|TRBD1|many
TGTGCCAGCTCACCCACAGGGGATGCTGGAAACACCATATATTTT
CASSPTGDAGNTIYF
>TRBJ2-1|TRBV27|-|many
TGTGCCAGCAGTTCCTTGCACACCTACTACAATGAGCAGTTCTTC
CASSSLHTYYNEQFF
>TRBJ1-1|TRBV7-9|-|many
TGTGCCAGCAGCTTAGAGGTTGAAGCTTTCTTT
CASSLEVEAFF
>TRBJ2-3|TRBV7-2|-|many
TGTGCCAGCAGCATTACAGGGTCTAGCACAGATACGCAGTATTTT
CASSITGSSTDTQYF
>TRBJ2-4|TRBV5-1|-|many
TGCGCCAGCAGCCCGGTCGCGGGTGAAAACATTCAGTACTTC
CASSPVAGENIQYF
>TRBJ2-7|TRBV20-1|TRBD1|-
TGCAGTGCTCCCCAAGGGACAGGGGGCGACGAGCAGTACTTC
CSAPQGTGGDEQYF